This T cell receptor (beta chain) derives from a study of regulatory T cells in long-lasting Graves disease. About the research overall: Persistent Graves' disease required over 5 years of antithyroid drugs and positive TSH receptor antibodies.

Study-wide findings and caveats: Favored gene segments in persistent disease were TRBV28, TRBJ1-2 and TRBJ2-5. It is possible that accuracy was reduced by the small size of the sample.

In building TCR beta libraries, iRepertoire HTBI primers were used together with Arm-PCR of CDR3 regions. TCRdb re-derived calls from the multiplex PCR reads in MiXCR, one entry per CDR3 protein. The table includes about 660,000 distinct CDR3 sequences, around 30% detected once. The CDR3 has 15 residues. Germline values: CDR1 SGHNT, CDR2 YYREEE (reference sequence). Trimming stripped 1 base from V and 4 bases from J, with 14 bases between. The table lists this clonotype with a few counts. Its antigen is not known. The time point here: persistent/refractory GD, antithyroid drugs over 5 years with positive TRAb. Generation of the TCR library employed RNA extracted from PBMCs. From an endocrinology department in Xi'an, China, came the patients.

This clonotype was sampled from a female donor with Graves disease. V and J are TRBV5-4 and TRBJ2-5, with D unclear. This material consisted of peripheral blood mononuclear cells (PBMCs), taken when the disease was refractory, from a patient treated with antithyroid drugs. This chain's CDR3 is CASSLKTGWGETQYF. In DNA, the CDR3 is TGTGCCAGCAGCTTGAAGACTGGATGGGGAGAGACCCAGTACTTC.